One and the same sample provided the 32 T cell receptor beta chains below, sequenced in a study of spatial heterogeneity in lung cancer. TCRdb re-derived calls from the 5' RACE reads in MiXCR, one entry per CDR3 protein. Among 95,000 to 130,000 distinct CDR3 sequences listed, about 12% were seen once. As for time point: blood at routine non-recurrence follow-up after resection. Unsorted whole RNA samples from tumor, nontumor lung or frozen PBMC were sequenced. The sample here was PBMCs, taken at follow-up. These receptors were collected from a male donor with early-stage non-small cell lung cancer.

J is TRBJ2-1 and V is TRBV7-2; tentatively, D is TRBD1 or TRBD2 (6 bases each). CDR1 is SGHTA and CDR2 is FQGNSA in the germline V gene. This CDR3 spans 15 amino acids. Trimming cost V 3 bases and J 3 bases, with 12 bases left between them. CDR3 in amino acids: CASSLGGANYNEQFF. The CDR3 DNA is TGTGCCAGCAGCTTGGGGGGCGCGAACTACAATGAGCAGTTCTTC. Drawing the rest from reference TRBV7-2 and TRBJ2-1, the complete variable domain is GAGVSQSPSNKVTEKGKDVELRCDPISGHTALYWYRQSLGQGLEFLIYFQGNSAPDKSGLPSDRFSAERTGGSVSTLTIQRTQQEDSAVYLCASSLGGANYNEQFFGPGTRLTVL.

This clonotype has at least ten counts. This chain joins TRBV29-1 and TRBJ1-1; D uncertain. The CDR3 length is 13 residues. V was clipped by 3 bases and J by 0 bases, with 8 bases between them. Germline CDR1 reads SQVTM; CDR2 reads ANQGSEA. The CDR3 DNA reads as TGCAGCGTTGAGGCTACGGTGAACACTGAAGCTTTCTTT. It specifies CSVEATVNTEAFF.

In this sample, this clonotype turned up many times. CDR3 nucleotides: TGTGCCAGCAGCAACGACGGGATAAGCAATCAGCCCCAGCATTTT. Amino acids: CASSNDGISNQPQHF. The chain carries TRBV6-6 and TRBJ1-5; D is uncertain. The CDR3 is 15 residues long. CDR1 is MNHNY and CDR2 is SVGAGI in the germline V gene (reference sequence). V lost 6 bases to trimming and J lost 1 base, with 13 bases between them.

This clonotype showed up many times. The V call is TRBV5-1, the J call TRBJ1-2; 8 bases fit TRBD1. This CDR3 is 14 amino acids long. Germline CDR1 and CDR2: SGHRS and YFSETQ. V was clipped by 3 bases and J by 7 bases; unmatched bases: 8. The CDR3 nucleotides are TGCGCCAGCAGCTGGATTCCGGACAGGGCTGGCTACACCTTC. As protein: CASSWIPDRAGYTF.

This clonotype was seen many times. The V and J genes are TRBV5-1 and TRBJ1-1; TRBD1 matches 8 bases. V was clipped by 4 bases and J by 7 bases; unmatched bases: 12. The CDR3 runs to 15 residues. Germline CDR1 and CDR2: SGHRS and YFSETQ. Here the CDR3 reads CASSPQTGAGREAFF. CDR3 in DNA: TGCGCCAGCAGCCCCCAGACAGGGGCGGGTCGTGAAGCTTTCTTT. Combining the CDR3 with reference TRBV5-1 and TRBJ1-1 gives the whole variable domain KAGVTQTPRYLIKTRGQQVTLSCSPISGHRSVSWYQQTPGQGLQFLFEYFSETQRNKGNFPGRFSGRQFSNSRSEMNVSTLELGDSALYLCASSPQTGAGREAFFGQGTRLTVV.

This clonotype came up a few times. CDR3 DNA: TGCAGCGTCCGACGGGACAGTGAAGCTTTCTTT. It translates to CSVRRDSEAFF. This chain connects TRBV29-1 to TRBJ1-1, with 7 bases aligning to TRBD1. Germline loops: CDR1 SQVTM, CDR2 ANQGSEA. Germline trimming cut 6 bases from V and 7 bases from J; bases unmatched to any gene: 5. The CDR3 is 11 amino acids.

The chain carries TRBV10-3 and TRBJ2-3, with 11 bases aligning to TRBD2. Germline V gene data show CDR1 as ENHRY and CDR2 as SYGVKD. The CDR3 loop spans 13 amino acids. The V and J ends lost 10 bases and 1 base, in that order; junction bases with no gene match: 1. The CDR3 bases are TGTGCCACGGGACTAGCGGGCACAGATACGCAGTATTTT. Protein: CATGLAGTDTQYF.

This clonotype was counted at least ten times. V usage is TRBV4-2 and J usage is TRBJ2-5; 11 positions match TRBD2. Trimming cost V 2 bases and J 3 bases; bases outside gene matches: 5. The CDR3 extends over 16 amino acids. CDR1 and CDR2 from the germline V gene are LGHNA and YNFKEQ. CDR3 region: CASSQRLAGGKETQYF. The CDR3 DNA reads as TGTGCCAGCAGCCAACGGCTAGCGGGGGGAAAAGAGACCCAGTACTTC.

The V call is TRBV20-1, the J call TRBJ2-7; D perhaps matches TRBD1 (5 bases). Germline V gene sequence: CDR1 DFQATT, CDR2 SNEGSKA (reference sequence). Deletions cut 8 bases from V and 1 base from J, with 18 bases between. There are 14 residues in the CDR3. CDR3 bases: TGCAGTTCTGGACAAGGGGCGCTTTCCTACGAGCAGTACTTC. Translating it yields CSSGQGALSYEQYF.

This clonotype has more than one count but fewer than ten. V is TRBV9 and J is TRBJ1-5; D gene uncertain. The CDR3 spans 15 residues. Trimming took off 0 bases at V and 4 bases at J, with 11 bases between the two ends. The V gene's germline CDR1 is SGDLS and CDR2 YYNGEE. Here the CDR3 DNA reads TGTGCCAGCAGCGTAGTCTTCACGGGAAATCAGCCCCAGCATTTT. It yields the protein CASSVVFTGNQPQHF.

This clonotype showed up just a few times. This chain uses TRBV5-1 with TRBJ2-1, with D unclear. Trimming stripped 2 bases from V and 2 bases from J, with 11 bases between. This CDR3 has 15 amino acids. The germline V gene encodes CDR1 SGHRS and CDR2 YFSETQ. For the CDR3, the DNA is TGCGCCAGCAGCTTAGCAGGATCGACCTACAATGAGCAGTTCTTC. Its protein is CASSLAGSTYNEQFF.

This clonotype came up a few times. This chain connects TRBV20-1 to TRBJ2-3, with 8 bases fitting TRBD2. The CDR3 has 15 residues. The germline V gene encodes CDR1 DFQATT and CDR2 SNEGSKA (reference sequence). The V segment lost 0 bases and the J segment 4 bases; nucleotides outside the gene matches: 6. The CDR3: CSARDNRGGADTQYF. Here the CDR3 DNA reads TGCAGTGCTAGAGATAACCGGGGGGGAGCAGATACGCAGTATTTT.

The DNA of the CDR3 is TGTGCCAGCGAAGCTACAGGGAACACTGAAGCTTTCTTT. Translating gives CASEATGNTEAFF. This chain links TRBV2 with TRBJ1-1, with a possible D match to TRBD1 (5 bases). The germline V and J ends were trimmed by 8 bases and 1 base, with 11 bases remaining between them. The CDR3 is made up of 13 amino acids. Germline V gene data show CDR1 as SNHLY and CDR2 as FYNNEI.

Regarding this clonotype: One end of the junction fails to match germline, which may point to a read error. The chain couples TRBV5-5 to TRBJ2-1; TRBD2 is a possible D gene (7 bases). CDR3 length: 15 residues. Germline CDR1 reads SGHKS; CDR2 reads YYEKEE (reference sequence). CDR3 in DNA: TGTGCCAGCAGCTCCCTGGGGGGGGCCTACAATGAGCAGATCTTC. Its protein product is CASSSLGGAYNEQIF.

This clonotype showed up just a few times. This chain links TRBV21-1 with TRBJ2-7; TRBD2 is the table's D call, not checked against the DNA. TRBV21-1 is reported as a pseudogene. This CDR3 region has 18 residues. CDR3 loop: CASSKATSGGVSSYEQYF. The DNA for the CDR3 is TGTGCCAGCAGCAAAGCTACTAGCGGGGGGGTCAGCTCCTACGAGCAGTACTTC.

This clonotype was detected many times. The rearrangement joins TRBV10-3 to TRBJ1-5, with D uncertain. CDR3 length equals 12 residues. Germline V CDR1 and CDR2: ENHRY, SYGVKD. The V and J ends lost 4 bases and 4 bases respectively, with 5 bases between them. The CDR3 bases are TGTGCCATCAGTGGCCCAAATCAGCCCCAGCATTTT. It encodes CAISGPNQPQHF.

The chain couples TRBV7-9 to TRBJ1-4, with a weak D call TRBD1 (5 bases). The CDR3 runs 14 residues. Germline CDR1 and CDR2: SEHNR and FQNEAQ (reference sequence). The V end was cut by 11 bases, the J end by 2 bases, with 15 bases between. The CDR3 nucleotides are TGTGCCGTTTCAGAAGGGGCGACTAATGAAAAACTGTTTTTT. Translated, it gives CAVSEGATNEKLFF.

The V and J genes are TRBV6-5 and TRBJ2-3, with D tentatively TRBD2 (5 bases). This CDR3 is built from 12 residues. The V gene lost 6 bases and the J gene lost 8 bases, with 12 bases spanning the gap. The V gene's germline CDR1 is MNHEY and CDR2 SVGAGI. The CDR3 protein is CASSPLAGTQYF. CDR3 coding DNA: TGTGCCAGCAGCCCCCTTGCGGGTACGCAGTATTTT.

V gene TRBV5-1 combines with J gene TRBJ2-5, with D perhaps TRBD1 (6 bases). The CDR3 contains 13 residues. Trimming pared 3 bases from V and 1 base from J, leaving 7 bases between. Germline assignment: CDR1 SGHRS and CDR2 YFSETQ. CDR3 protein: CASSWDIQETQYF. Written as DNA, the CDR3 is TGCGCCAGCAGCTGGGACATCCAAGAGACCCAGTACTTC.

The rearrangement joins TRBV6-5 to TRBJ1-1; 8 bases agree with TRBD1. In germline, CDR1 is MNHEY, CDR2 SVGAGI. The V and J ends lost 5 bases and 4 bases, in that order; junction bases with no gene match: 6. This CDR3 region has 14 residues. The CDR3 is CASSQGQGLTEAFF. The CDR3 DNA reads as TGTGCCAGCAGTCAAGGACAGGGACTCACTGAAGCTTTCTTT.

This clonotype occurred many times. V usage is TRBV6-6 and J usage is TRBJ2-1; 8 bases line up with TRBD1. CDR3 length equals 14 residues. V trimming: 2 bases; J trimming: 7 bases; junction bases outside the gene matches: 4. Germline V gene lookup returns CDR1 MNHNY and CDR2 SVGAGI (reference sequence). DNA for the CDR3: TGTGCCAGCAGTTACGGACAGGGTGGAAATGAGCAGTTCTTC. It is translated as CASSYGQGGNEQFF.

V is TRBV20-1 and J is TRBJ1-1, with no clear D. The CDR3 spans 15 residues. Trimming took 0 bases from V and 2 from J, leaving 13 bases between them. Germline V CDR1 and CDR2: DFQATT, SNEGSKA (reference sequence). The DNA of the CDR3 is TGCAGTGCTAGAGATCCGGGGAACGGAAACACTGAAGCTTTCTTT. Its translation is CSARDPGNGNTEAFF.

This clonotype was recorded once. The chain has TRBV19 and TRBJ1-2, with 8 nucleotides matching TRBD1. This CDR3 comprises 16 residues. Looked up from germline, CDR1 is LNHDA and CDR2 is SQIVND (reference sequence). J was trimmed by 4 bases and V by 3 bases; bases with no gene match: 10. The CDR3 sequence: CASSMRQGRFGYGYTF. In nucleotides, the CDR3 is TGTGCCAGTAGTATGCGACAGGGGAGGTTTGGCTATGGCTACACCTTC.

This sequence joins TRBV6-5 and TRBJ2-3, with D possibly matching TRBD1 (6 bases). This CDR3 spans 15 amino acids. V dropped 7 bases and J dropped 3 bases, with 17 bases sitting between them. Per the germline V gene, CDR1 is MNHEY and CDR2 is SVGAGI. The DNA for the CDR3 is TGTGCCAGCAACAAAGGTGGGGGCATAACAGATACGCAGTATTTT. Protein sequence: CASNKGGGITDTQYF.

This chain links TRBV7-8 with TRBJ1-4; maybe TRBD1 (6 bases). The CDR3 runs 15 residues. Germline V CDR1 and CDR2: SGHVS, FQNEAQ. Deletions cut 1 base from V and 8 bases from J, with 14 bases between. The CDR3 coding sequence is TGTGCCAGCAGCTTAGGCACAGGGATTAACGAAAAACTGTTTTTT. It specifies CASSLGTGINEKLFF.

There are a few counts of this clonotype. The gene calls are TRBV7-9 and TRBJ1-1; no reliable D call. V lost 4 bases and J lost 2, with 8 bases in between. This CDR3 spans 13 amino acids. Germline V gene lookup returns CDR1 SEHNR and CDR2 FQNEAQ (reference sequence). CDR3 protein: CASSSRQNTEAFF. The CDR3 bases are TGTGCCAGCAGCTCCCGACAAAACACTGAAGCTTTCTTT. Complete variable domain (other parts from reference TRBV7-9 and TRBJ1-1): DTGVSQNPRHKITKRGQNVTFRCDPISEHNRLYWYRQTLGQGPEFLTYFQNEAQLEKSRLLSDRFSAERPKGSFSTLEIQRTEQGDSAMYLCASSSRQNTEAFFGQGTRLTVV.

In its sample, this clonotype was seen many times. The rearrangement joins TRBV18 to TRBJ1-1; no firm D call. The CDR3 runs 13 residues. Germline lookup yields CDR1 KGHSH and CDR2 LQKENI. V was clipped by 4 bases and J by 2 bases, with 8 bases between them. The CDR3: CASSLRGNTEAFF. DNA for the CDR3: TGTGCCAGCTCACTCCGGGGAAACACTGAAGCTTTCTTT.

This clonotype has a count of ten or more. The rearrangement joins TRBV4-1 to TRBJ2-5; unclear D gene. V gave up 0 bases and J gave up 3 bases, with 8 bases separating them. The CDR3 consists of 14 residues. Per germline, CDR1 MGHRA and CDR2 YSYEKL. The DNA of the CDR3 is TGCGCCAGCAGCCAAGACGGAAGGGAAGAGACCCAGTACTTC. This encodes CASSQDGREETQYF.

This sequence joins TRBV20-1 and TRBJ2-4; D is possibly TRBD2 (6 bases). Per the germline V gene, CDR1 is DFQATT and CDR2 is SNEGSKA (reference sequence). V lost 6 bases, J lost 1 base, and 16 bases lay in between. The length of the CDR3 is 15 residues. The CDR3 sequence is CSAFNSGGAKNIQYF. The DNA of the CDR3 is TGCAGTGCCTTCAATAGCGGAGGGGCCAAAAACATTCAGTACTTC.

This clonotype was observed a handful of times. The chain recombines TRBV7-9 with TRBJ1-4; no definite D call. CDR1 is SEHNR, CDR2 FQNEAQ, per germline (reference sequence). V was cut by 1 base and J by 0 bases, with 6 bases left in between. The CDR3 consists of 15 residues. In DNA form, the CDR3 reads TGTGCCAGCAGCTTAGAAAGTGCAACTAATGAAAAACTGTTTTTT. This sequence encodes CASSLESATNEKLFF.

This clonotype appeared many times. The chain joins TRBV5-1 to TRBJ1-1; D gene unclear. From germline, CDR1 is SGHRS and CDR2 YFSETQ. The CDR3 has 11 amino acids. Trimming cost V 6 bases and J 6 bases, with 9 bases left between them. The CDR3 reads CASTSGAEAFF. The CDR3 region has the DNA TGCGCCAGCACATCCGGGGCTGAAGCTTTCTTT.

This chain joins TRBV11-2 and TRBJ2-2, with unresolved D. Deletions cut 1 base from V and 4 bases from J, with 10 bases between. CDR3 size: 15 residues. Germline V gene lookup returns CDR1 SGHAT and CDR2 FQNNGV. This CDR3 is CASSLVRWGTGELFF. The CDR3 DNA is TGTGCCAGCAGCTTAGTGCGGTGGGGCACCGGGGAGCTGTTTTTT. Complete variable domain (other parts from reference TRBV11-2 and TRBJ2-2): EAGVAQSPRYKIIEKRQSVAFWCNPISGHATLYWYQQILGQGPKLLIQFQNNGVVDDSQLPKDRFSAERLKGVDSTLKIQPAKLEDSAVYLCASSLVRWGTGELFFGEGSRLTVL.